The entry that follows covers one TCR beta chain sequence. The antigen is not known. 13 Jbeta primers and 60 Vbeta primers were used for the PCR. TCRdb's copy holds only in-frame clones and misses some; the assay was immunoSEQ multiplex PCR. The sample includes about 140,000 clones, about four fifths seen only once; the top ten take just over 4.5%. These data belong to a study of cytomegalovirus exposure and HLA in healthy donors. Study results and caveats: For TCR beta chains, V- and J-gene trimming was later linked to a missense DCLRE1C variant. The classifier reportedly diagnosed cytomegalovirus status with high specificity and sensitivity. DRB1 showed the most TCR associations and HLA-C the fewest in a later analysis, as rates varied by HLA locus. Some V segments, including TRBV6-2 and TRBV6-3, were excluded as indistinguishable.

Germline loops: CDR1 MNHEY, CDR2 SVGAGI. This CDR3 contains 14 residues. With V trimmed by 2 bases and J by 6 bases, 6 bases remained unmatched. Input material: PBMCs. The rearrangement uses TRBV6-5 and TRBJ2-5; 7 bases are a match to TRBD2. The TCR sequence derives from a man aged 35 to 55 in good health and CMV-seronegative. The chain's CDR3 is CASSYNGGGKTQYF. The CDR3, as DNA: TGTGCCAGCAGTTACAACGGCGGGGGAAAGACCCAGTACTTC.